Listed below are T cell receptor beta chains from one sample, sequenced in a study of molecular identifiers for immune sequencing clone quantification. TCRdb reprocessed the PCR reads via MiXCR and lists one record per CDR3 protein. The repertoire holds more than 450,000 distinct CDR3 sequences, with around 23% as singletons. The sample was naive CD8+ T cells from blood, with Jurkat cell RNA spiked in. The receptors were sampled from a human donor in good health. Some libraries in this study had Jurkat cell RNA spiked in. Both conserved end residues are part of each CDR3. D genes are given only for firm matches. Clone size is shown for a subset of rows, as once, few, many or a class of expanded clone.

few,TRBJ2-3,TRBD1,TRBV12-3/TRBV12-4,CASSAPGGFTDTQYF,TGTGCCAGCAGTGCCCCAGGGGGCTTCACAGATACGCAGTATTTT
NA,TRBJ2-7,NA,TRBV2,CASTNPETPSSYEQYF,TGTGCCAGCACTAATCCCGAGACACCCTCCTCCTACGAGCAGTACTTC
many,TRBJ2-5,NA,TRBV12-3/TRBV12-4,CASSLVGFGQETQYF,TGTGCCAGCAGTTTAGTGGGTTTCGGTCAAGAGACCCAGTACTTC
few,TRBJ1-4,TRBD1,TRBV9,CASSVEGTDNEKLFF,TGTGCCAGCAGCGTAGAAGGGACAGATAATGAAAAACTGTTTTTT
NA,TRBJ2-2,NA,TRBV9,CASSVEGPSGARELFF,TGTGCCAGCAGCGTAGAGGGTCCCAGCGGAGCCAGGGAGCTGTTTTTT
many,TRBJ2-7,NA,TRBV7-9,CASSPTDRYSYEQYF,TGTGCCAGCAGCCCCACCGACAGGTACTCCTACGAGCAGTACTTC
NA,TRBJ2-3,TRBD1,TRBV2,CASREQGAGTDTQYF,TGTGCCAGCAGAGAGCAGGGGGCAGGCACAGATACGCAGTATTTT
many,TRBJ1-1,TRBD1,TRBV6-5,CASGQGNTEAFF,TGTGCCAGCGGACAGGGGAACACTGAAGCTTTCTTT
many,TRBJ1-1,NA,TRBV20-1,CSARLAQKNTEAFF,TGCAGTGCTCGCCTAGCACAAAAGAACACTGAAGCTTTCTTT
many,TRBJ2-3,NA,TRBV20-1,CSAAKLESETDTQYF,TGCAGTGCCGCCAAACTAGAGAGCGAAACAGATACGCAGTATTTT
NA,TRBJ2-1,TRBD2,TRBV19,CASSINSGVNEQFF,TGTGCCAGTAGTATAAATAGCGGGGTGAATGAGCAGTTCTTC
few,TRBJ1-1,NA,TRBV30,CAWNNADSLIAEAFF,TGTGCCTGGAACAACGCGGACAGTTTAATCGCTGAAGCTTTCTTT
NA,TRBJ2-7,NA,TRBV6-2/TRBV6-3,CTSSYSFAEQYF,TGTACCAGCAGTTACTCGTTCGCCGAGCAGTACTTC
NA,TRBJ2-2,TRBD2,TRBV3-1,CAIEAGGDGELFF,TGTGCCATCGAAGCGGGAGGGGACGGGGAGCTGTTTTTT
NA,TRBJ2-5,NA,TRBV3-1,CASSQARASTRETQYF,TGTGCCAGCAGCCAAGCTAGGGCGAGCACTAGAGAGACCCAGTACTTC
few,TRBJ1-2,TRBD1,TRBV3-1,CASSNGTVEPF,TGTGCCAGCAGCAACGGGACAGTCGAGCCATTC
NA,TRBJ2-3,TRBD1,TRBV2,CASRTGQGSDTQYF,TGTGCCAGCAGGACGGGACAGGGCTCAGATACGCAGTATTTT
few,TRBJ1-1,NA,TRBV6-2/TRBV6-3,CASSYSGEIEAFF,TGTGCCAGCAGTTACTCCGGGGAGATTGAAGCTTTCTTT
NA,TRBJ2-7,TRBD1,TRBV29-1,CSVGDRGWEQYF,TGCAGCGTTGGGGACAGGGGTTGGGAGCAGTACTTC
many,TRBJ2-7,TRBD1,TRBV5-1,CASSPGQGYYEQYF,TGCGCCAGCAGCCCCGGACAGGGGTACTACGAGCAGTACTTC
NA,TRBJ2-2,TRBD1,TRBV19,CASRTDRGRTGELFF,TGTGCCAGTAGGACGGACAGGGGGCGGACCGGGGAGCTGTTTTTT
many,TRBJ1-5,NA,TRBV19,CASSEPPSNQPQHF,TGTGCCAGTAGTGAACCCCCCAGCAATCAGCCCCAGCATTTT
NA,TRBJ2-7,TRBD1,TRBV7-9,CASGGTGDEQYF,TGTGCCAGCGGCGGGACAGGGGACGAGCAGTACTTC
many,TRBJ1-5,TRBD1,TRBV4-1,CASSQDPGGYDPQHF,TGCGCCAGCAGCCAAGATCCAGGGGGCTATGATCCCCAGCATTTT
few,TRBJ2-2,NA,TRBV24-1,CATSDLGQDTGELFF,TGTGCCACCAGTGATTTGGGACAAGACACCGGGGAGCTGTTTTTT
NA,TRBJ1-6,NA,TRBV4-3,CASSQDEAAYNSPLHF,TGCGCCAGCAGCCAAGATGAGGCAGCCTATAATTCACCCCTCCACTTT
many,TRBJ1-5,NA,TRBV5-6,CASSLRQSNQPQHF,TGTGCCAGCAGCTTGAGACAGTCCAATCAGCCCCAGCATTTT
many,TRBJ2-3,TRBD2,TRBV12-3/TRBV12-4,CASSPPPVGLAGGYTDTQYF,TGTGCCAGCAGTCCACCTCCTGTAGGACTAGCGGGGGGATACACAGATACGCAGTATTTT
many,TRBJ1-5,TRBD1,TRBV7-6,CASSLTPTGNQPQHF,TGTGCCAGCAGCTTAACCCCGACAGGGAATCAGCCCCAGCATTTT
few,TRBJ2-6,NA,TRBV7-9,CASSLKFRGVDSGANVLTF,TGTGCCAGCAGCTTAAAGTTTAGGGGAGTTGACTCTGGGGCCAACGTCCTGACTTTC
many,TRBJ1-1,NA,TRBV27,CASSLAGVATEAFF,TGTGCCAGCAGTTTGGCAGGGGTCGCCACTGAAGCTTTCTTT
many,TRBJ2-7,NA,TRBV13,CASSLLLGEQYF,TGTGCCAGCAGCTTATTACTTGGGGAGCAGTACTTC
many,TRBJ2-5,TRBD1,TRBV13,CASSHNRDSEETQYF,TGTGCCAGCAGCCATAACCGGGACAGTGAAGAGACCCAGTACTTC
many,TRBJ1-5,NA,TRBV27,CASSLGTAINQPQHF,TGTGCCAGCAGTCTAGGGACGGCAATCAATCAGCCCCAGCATTTT
once,TRBJ1-5,NA,TRBV20-1,CSVTGTIHREGQPQHF,TGCAGTGTTACCGGGACAATCCATCGGGAGGGTCAGCCCCAGCATTTT
once,TRBJ2-4,TRBD1,TRBV25-1,CASLDRRGIQYF,TGTGCCAGCTTGGACAGGCGAGGCATTCAGTACTTC
many,TRBJ2-3,NA,TRBV6-5,CASSYSEGGTDTQYF,TGTGCCAGCAGTTACTCGGAGGGGGGCACAGATACGCAGTATTTT
NA,TRBJ1-5,NA,TRBV19,CASSIAANQPQHF,TGTGCCAGTAGTATCGCAGCTAATCAGCCCCAGCATTTT
NA,TRBJ1-3,NA,TRBV4-3,CASSQDLSGGMDTIYF,TGCGCCAGCAGCCAAGATTTGAGTGGCGGGATGGACACCATATATTTT
few,TRBJ1-2,NA,TRBV12-3/TRBV12-4,CASSLNVNYGYTF,TGTGCCAGCAGCCTTAATGTAAACTATGGCTACACCTTC
once,TRBJ1-5,NA,TRBV4-1,CASSQDHRGGISNQPQHF,TGCGCCAGCAGCCAAGATCACCGGGGGGGTATTAGCAATCAGCCCCAGCATTTT
NA,TRBJ2-7,TRBD1,TRBV6-1,CASSEASSGGGYEQYF,TGTGCCAGCAGTGAAGCTTCCTCAGGGGGTGGGTACGAGCAGTACTTC